The clone carrying this TCR beta chain was observed once. Its antigen remains unidentified. A much larger clone lies a single base off, so this may be a read error. CDR3 length: 15 amino acids. This entry belongs to a study of blood T cells in healthy people across ages. General observations from the study: Observed TCR beta diversity per million T cells went down as age went up. This fall followed a roughly linear course with age.

Next came a second PCR, run for about 7 to 11 cycles, which used a sample-barcoded 5' primer along with a J-beta primer mix. TCRdb passed the 5' RACE reads through MiXCR, listing each CDR3 protein once. The profile shows about 730,000 distinct CDR3 sequences, 35% to 45% of them singletons. Those donating, healthy Caucasian individuals from Russia, were aged roughly 6 to 90. The TCR was taken from a woman aged 60 to 75 in good health. What was sequenced was blood. The rearrangement joins TRBV12-3 or TRBV12-4 to TRBJ2-1; D is tentatively TRBD1 or TRBD2 (5 bases each). The CDR3 reads CASSLGDESCNEQFF. For the CDR3, the DNA is TGTGCCAGCAGTTTAGGGGACGAGTCCTGCAATGAGCAGTTCTTC.